The present T cell receptor beta chain was sequenced within a study of shared clonotypes between healthy human individuals. Background on the study: Donors had three CD4 naive, three CD4 memory, two CD8 naive and one CD8 memory plate apiece.

Produced via immunoSEQ multiplex PCR; TCRdb's table is partial and in-frame only. This sample has millions of clones, with 85% to 95% found just once. CDR1 MDHEN and CDR2 SYDVKM come from the germline V gene. The CDR3 spans 14 residues. Study findings and constraints: It was expected that sequencing depth would affect clonotype sharing among donors. Generation probabilities were higher for clonotypes shared across all four sorted-subset donors than for unshared ones.

A few counts support this clone. What it recognizes is unknown. At one end, the junction sequence differs from germline, possibly due to a read error. Sequenced input: naive CD4+ T cells sorted from blood. Subset reported: CD45RA+ positively selected. The V call is TRBV28, the J call TRBJ1-1; D is perhaps TRBD1 (6 bases). The TCR originated in a man younger than 30 in good health. CDR3 sequence (DNA): TGTGCCACCCACGTTGAGGGGGTGAAGACTGAAGCTTTCTTT. Translation gives CATHVEGVKTEAFF.